The present entry profiles one TCR beta chain with its context. The source of the sample is a study of blood T cell repertoires in COVID-19. The wider study: The study drew acute and convalescent COVID-19 samples from the United States, Italy and Spain. Sample material is recorded as cDNA or gDNA derived from T cells, B-cell-depleted T cells, or PBMCs.

Per the authors' pipeline: Reference gene primer amplification yielded estimated nucleated cell counts. Clones were sequenced by immunoSEQ multiplex PCR, and TCRdb holds only the in-frame ones, with some missing. V and J calls and clone size follow that table, whereas D and trimming were derived from the DNA. The sample carries 250,000 to 300,000 clones, about 89% recorded once. Per the germline V gene, CDR1 is SGHRS and CDR2 is YFSETQ. Trimming removed 4 bases from V and 4 bases from J; junction bases left unmatched: 8. The CDR3 sequence is 16 residues long. This sequence was found in a middle-aged man with acute or convalescent COVID-19. The sample taken for sequencing was peripheral blood. The chain has TRBV5-1 and TRBJ2-6; 7 bases agree with TRBD1. Here the CDR3 reads CASSRGQALGANVLTF. CDR3 DNA sequence: TGCGCCAGCAGCCGTGGACAGGCTCTCGGGGCCAACGTCCTGACTTTC. Combining the CDR3 with reference TRBV5-1 and TRBJ2-6 gives the whole variable domain KAGVTQTPRYLIKTRGQQVTLSCSPISGHRSVSWYQQTPGQGLQFLFEYFSETQRNKGNFPGRFSGRQFSNSRSEMNVSTLELGDSALYLCASSRGQALGANVLTFGAGSRLTVL.